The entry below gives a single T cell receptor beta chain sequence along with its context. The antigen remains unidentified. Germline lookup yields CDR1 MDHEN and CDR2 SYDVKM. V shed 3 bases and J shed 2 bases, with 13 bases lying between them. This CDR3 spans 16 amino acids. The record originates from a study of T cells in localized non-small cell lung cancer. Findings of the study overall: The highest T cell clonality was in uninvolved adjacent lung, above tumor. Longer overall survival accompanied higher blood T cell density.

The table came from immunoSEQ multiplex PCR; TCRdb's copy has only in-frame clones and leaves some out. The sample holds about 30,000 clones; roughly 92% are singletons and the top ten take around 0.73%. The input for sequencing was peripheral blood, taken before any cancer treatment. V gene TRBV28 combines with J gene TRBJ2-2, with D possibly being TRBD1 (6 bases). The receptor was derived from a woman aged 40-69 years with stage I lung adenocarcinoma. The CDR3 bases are TGTGCCAGCAGTTTCCTGAAACAGGGAAACACCGGGGAGCTGTTTTTT. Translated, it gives CASSFLKQGNTGELFF.